Listed below are T cell receptor beta chains from one sample, sequenced in a study of beta chain features in type 1 diabetes. The repertoire was sequenced with immunoSEQ multiplex PCR; TCRdb's copy has only in-frame clones and lacks some. The profile shows 200,000 to 250,000 clones, approximately 16% of them singletons. The specimen sequenced was naive CD4+ T cells from blood. Receptors were obtained from a man aged 25-45 years with type 1 diabetes. Each CDR3 is given with its conserved first and last residue. Fields, in order: V gene, J gene, clone size, D gene, CDR3 protein, CDR3 DNA. The D gene is left open where the match is weak. Clone size, where shown, is once, few, many, or a class for clones that have expanded.

V gene: TRBV5-1
J gene: TRBJ2-7
clone size: .
D gene: TRBD2
CDR3 protein: CASSMTSGRGYEQYF
CDR3 DNA: TGCGCCAGCAGCATGACTAGCGGGAGGGGCTACGAGCAGTACTTC

V gene: TRBV29-1
J gene: TRBJ1-1
clone size: .
D gene: TRBD1
CDR3 protein: CSVTTGEAAFF
CDR3 DNA: TGCAGCGTTACCACAGGGGAGGCAGCTTTCTTT

V gene: TRBV15
J gene: TRBJ2-3
clone size: few
D gene: .
CDR3 protein: CATSRTFGGGGLDTQYF
CDR3 DNA: TGTGCCACCAGCAGGACGTTCGGAGGGGGCGGTTTAGATACGCAGTATTTT

V gene: TRBV25-1
J gene: TRBJ2-3
clone size: few
D gene: TRBD2
CDR3 protein: CASRLAGADTQYF
CDR3 DNA: TGTGCCAGTAGACTAGCGGGAGCAGATACGCAGTATTTT

V gene: TRBV20-1
J gene: TRBJ1-2
clone size: few
D gene: .
CDR3 protein: CSASPVDGYTF
CDR3 DNA: TGCAGTGCTAGCCCCGTTGATGGCTACACCTTC

V gene: TRBV2
J gene: TRBJ2-3
clone size: .
D gene: .
CDR3 protein: CASRRGSRTDTQYF
CDR3 DNA: TGTGCCAGTAGGCGGGGTTCGAGAACAGATACGCAGTATTTT

V gene: TRBV2
J gene: TRBJ2-3
clone size: few
D gene: TRBD2
CDR3 protein: CASNGGSTDTQYF
CDR3 DNA: TGTGCCAGCAATGGCGGGAGTACAGATACGCAGTATTTT

V gene: TRBV18
J gene: TRBJ2-1
clone size: .
D gene: .
CDR3 protein: CASSPNSADYNEQFF
CDR3 DNA: TGTGCCAGCTCACCAAATTCTGCGGACTACAATGAGCAGTTCTTC

V gene: TRBV5-1
J gene: TRBJ2-5
clone size: .
D gene: TRBD2
CDR3 protein: CASSPGVAGGEETQYF
CDR3 DNA: TGCGCCAGCAGCCCCGGAGTAGCGGGAGGTGAAGAGACCCAGTACTTC

V gene: TRBV7-2
J gene: TRBJ2-1
clone size: .
D gene: TRBD2
CDR3 protein: CASSLGLAGYNEQFF
CDR3 DNA: TGTGCCAGCAGCTTAGGACTAGCGGGCTACAATGAGCAGTTCTTC

V gene: TRBV7-2
J gene: TRBJ2-7
clone size: .
D gene: .
CDR3 protein: CASSPAGISHEQYF
CDR3 DNA: TGTGCCAGCAGCCCTGCGGGAATATCCCACGAGCAGTACTTC

V gene: TRBV7-9
J gene: TRBJ2-2
clone size: few
D gene: .
CDR3 protein: CASSLNLYTGELFF
CDR3 DNA: TGTGCCAGCAGCTTAAACCTGTACACCGGGGAGCTGTTTTTT

V gene: TRBV7-9
J gene: TRBJ2-3
clone size: few
D gene: TRBD2
CDR3 protein: CASSLAGTSSTDTQYF
CDR3 DNA: TGTGCCAGCAGCTTAGCTGGGACTAGCAGCACAGATACGCAGTATTTT

V gene: TRBV18
J gene: TRBJ2-3
clone size: .
D gene: .
CDR3 protein: CASSPFQRTTTDTQYF
CDR3 DNA: TGTGCCAGCTCACCATTCCAGCGGACTACCACAGATACGCAGTATTTT

V gene: TRBV9
J gene: TRBJ2-7
clone size: .
D gene: TRBD1
CDR3 protein: CASSVDRGLSEQYF
CDR3 DNA: TGTGCCAGCAGCGTAGACAGGGGGCTCTCCGAGCAGTACTTC

V gene: TRBV28
J gene: TRBJ1-5
clone size: .
D gene: .
CDR3 protein: CASSFQPPQHF
CDR3 DNA: TGTGCCAGCAGTTTCCAGCCGCCCCAGCATTTT

V gene: TRBV5-4
J gene: TRBJ2-5
clone size: .
D gene: .
CDR3 protein: CASTHGETQYF
CDR3 DNA: TGTGCCAGTACCCATGGAGAGACCCAGTACTTC

V gene: TRBV28
J gene: TRBJ2-3
clone size: .
D gene: TRBD2
CDR3 protein: CASSPPGGDTQYF
CDR3 DNA: TGTGCCAGCAGTCCCCCGGGAGGAGATACGCAGTATTTT

V gene: TRBV4-3
J gene: TRBJ2-3
clone size: .
D gene: TRBD1
CDR3 protein: CASSGYFDRASTDTQYF
CDR3 DNA: TGCGCCAGCAGCGGATACTTCGACAGGGCGAGCACAGATACGCAGTATTTT

V gene: TRBV29-1
J gene: TRBJ2-2
clone size: few
D gene: .
CDR3 protein: CSVGQQNTGELFF
CDR3 DNA: TGCAGCGTTGGGCAACAGAACACCGGGGAGCTGTTTTTT

V gene: TRBV30
J gene: TRBJ2-7
clone size: .
D gene: .
CDR3 protein: CAWSPPARIYEQYF
CDR3 DNA: TGTGCCTGGAGTCCCCCTGCCAGGATCTACGAGCAGTACTTC

V gene: TRBV29-1
J gene: TRBJ2-3
clone size: .
D gene: TRBD1
CDR3 protein: CSVYRQGEGDTQYF
CDR3 DNA: TGCAGCGTTTACCGACAGGGAGAGGGAGATACGCAGTATTTT

V gene: TRBV30
J gene: TRBJ2-6
clone size: .
D gene: .
CDR3 protein: CAWASFGANVLTF
CDR3 DNA: TGTGCCTGGGCTTCGTTCGGGGCCAACGTCCTGACTTTC

V gene: TRBV27
J gene: TRBJ1-2
clone size: .
D gene: .
CDR3 protein: CASSSRGFYGYTF
CDR3 DNA: TGTGCCAGCAGTTCACGGGGCTTCTATGGCTACACCTTC

V gene: TRBV30
J gene: TRBJ2-7
clone size: .
D gene: .
CDR3 protein: CAWSSLRVYEQYF
CDR3 DNA: TGTGCCTGGAGCTCTTTACGGGTCTACGAGCAGTACTTC

V gene: TRBV2
J gene: TRBJ1-4
clone size: .
D gene: .
CDR3 protein: CASSANLGEKLFF
CDR3 DNA: TGTGCCAGCAGTGCGAACCTGGGTGAAAAACTGTTTTTT

V gene: TRBV29-1
J gene: TRBJ2-7
clone size: few
D gene: TRBD1
CDR3 protein: CSVEMDRGSEQYF
CDR3 DNA: TGCAGCGTTGAGATGGACAGGGGTTCCGAGCAGTACTTC

V gene: TRBV5-1
J gene: TRBJ1-5
clone size: .
D gene: .
CDR3 protein: CASSLGSGQPQHF
CDR3 DNA: TGCGCCAGCAGCTTGGGGTCGGGTCAGCCCCAGCATTTT

V gene: TRBV25-1
J gene: TRBJ2-7
clone size: few
D gene: .
CDR3 protein: CASRRQENYEQYF
CDR3 DNA: TGTGCCAGCAGACGGCAGGAGAACTACGAGCAGTACTTC

V gene: TRBV7-2
J gene: TRBJ2-7
clone size: few
D gene: TRBD1
CDR3 protein: CASSSGGAGTYEQYF
CDR3 DNA: TGTGCCAGCAGCTCAGGGGGTGCCGGTACCTACGAGCAGTACTTC

V gene: TRBV7-9
J gene: TRBJ1-1
clone size: .
D gene: .
CDR3 protein: CASSPKNTEAFF
CDR3 DNA: TGTGCCAGCAGCCCAAAGAACACTGAAGCTTTCTTT

V gene: TRBV10-3
J gene: TRBJ2-4
clone size: .
D gene: TRBD1
CDR3 protein: CAISASSGQGPNIQYF
CDR3 DNA: TGTGCCATCAGCGCTTCTTCCGGACAGGGACCAAACATTCAGTACTTC

V gene: TRBV23-1
J gene: TRBJ2-5
clone size: few
D gene: .
CDR3 protein: CASSHPFGQSQETQYF
CDR3 DNA: TGCGCCAGCAGTCACCCCTTCGGACAGAGCCAAGAGACCCAGTACTTC

V gene: TRBV7-7
J gene: TRBJ2-5
clone size: few
D gene: .
CDR3 protein: CASSQQETQYF
CDR3 DNA: TGTGCTAGCAGCCAACAAGAGACCCAGTACTTC

V gene: TRBV6-6
J gene: TRBJ2-7
clone size: once
D gene: .
CDR3 protein: CASEGTGSSYEQYF
CDR3 DNA: TGTGCCAGCGAAGGAACAGGTAGTTCCTACGAGCAGTACTTC

V gene: TRBV29-1
J gene: TRBJ1-1
clone size: few
D gene: TRBD1
CDR3 protein: CSVEGTGDTEAFF
CDR3 DNA: TGCAGCGTTGAAGGGACAGGGGACACTGAAGCTTTCTTT

V gene: TRBV9
J gene: TRBJ2-3
clone size: few
D gene: .
CDR3 protein: CASSVSPTDTQYF
CDR3 DNA: TGTGCCAGCAGCGTTTCCCCCACAGATACGCAGTATTTT

V gene: TRBV7-9
J gene: TRBJ2-7
clone size: .
D gene: .
CDR3 protein: CASSAQGYEQYF
CDR3 DNA: TGTGCCAGCAGCGCACAGGGATACGAGCAGTACTTC

V gene: TRBV12-5
J gene: TRBJ2-1
clone size: .
D gene: .
CDR3 protein: CASGFSSPLGEQFF
CDR3 DNA: TGTGCTAGTGGTTTTTCGAGTCCTTTGGGTGAGCAGTTCTTC

V gene: TRBV30
J gene: TRBJ1-2
clone size: .
D gene: .
CDR3 protein: CAWSGNYGYTF
CDR3 DNA: TGTGCCTGGAGTGGAAACTATGGCTACACCTTC

V gene: TRBV7-2
J gene: TRBJ2-1
clone size: few
D gene: TRBD2
CDR3 protein: CASSGKAGTSGNNEQFF
CDR3 DNA: TGTGCCAGCAGCGGGAAGGCCGGGACTAGCGGTAACAATGAGCAGTTCTTC

V gene: TRBV29-1
J gene: TRBJ1-1
clone size: .
D gene: .
CDR3 protein: CSIITGVGETEAFF
CDR3 DNA: TGCAGCATTATCACGGGGGTAGGGGAGACTGAAGCTTTCTTT

V gene: TRBV29-1
J gene: TRBJ1-2
clone size: .
D gene: .
CDR3 protein: CSAYDPPGYTF
CDR3 DNA: TGCAGCGCCTACGATCCGCCTGGCTACACCTTC

V gene: TRBV25-1
J gene: TRBJ2-5
clone size: .
D gene: TRBD1
CDR3 protein: CASRVPKGAMQETQYF
CDR3 DNA: TGTGCCAGCAGGGTGCCCAAGGGGGCGATGCAAGAGACCCAGTACTTC

V gene: TRBV30
J gene: TRBJ2-2
clone size: few
D gene: .
CDR3 protein: CAWSIGNTGELFF
CDR3 DNA: TGTGCCTGGAGTATAGGAAACACCGGGGAGCTGTTTTTT

V gene: TRBV9
J gene: TRBJ1-1
clone size: .
D gene: .
CDR3 protein: CASSTGGGTEAFF
CDR3 DNA: TGTGCCAGCAGCACCGGGGGAGGAACTGAAGCTTTCTTT

V gene: TRBV28
J gene: TRBJ2-7
clone size: few
D gene: .
CDR3 protein: CASSSHYEQYF
CDR3 DNA: TGTGCCAGCAGTTCCCACTACGAGCAGTACTTC

V gene: TRBV15
J gene: TRBJ2-5
clone size: .
D gene: .
CDR3 protein: CATSRDAVTGETQYF
CDR3 DNA: TGTGCCACCAGCAGAGATGCAGTCACAGGGGAGACCCAGTACTTC

V gene: TRBV5-4
J gene: TRBJ2-7
clone size: few
D gene: .
CDR3 protein: CASSYNAGLGRYEQYF
CDR3 DNA: TGTGCCAGCAGCTACAACGCCGGGTTAGGGCGCTACGAGCAGTACTTC

V gene: TRBV2
J gene: TRBJ1-2
clone size: few
D gene: .
CDR3 protein: CASSEQSYGYTF
CDR3 DNA: TGTGCCAGCAGTGAACAGAGCTATGGCTACACCTTC

V gene: TRBV5-1
J gene: TRBJ2-7
clone size: .
D gene: .
CDR3 protein: CASSFAGEEQYF
CDR3 DNA: TGCGCCAGCAGCTTTGCAGGGGAAGAGCAGTACTTC

V gene: TRBV7-2
J gene: TRBJ2-3
clone size: .
D gene: .
CDR3 protein: CASRGTPDTQYF
CDR3 DNA: TGTGCCAGCCGGGGAACCCCAGATACGCAGTATTTT

V gene: TRBV19
J gene: TRBJ2-5
clone size: few
D gene: .
CDR3 protein: CASSPNDQETQYF
CDR3 DNA: TGTGCCAGTAGTCCGAACGACCAAGAGACCCAGTACTTC

V gene: TRBV29-1
J gene: TRBJ2-3
clone size: .
D gene: .
CDR3 protein: CSVDPTGSQRDTQYF
CDR3 DNA: TGCAGCGTTGACCCTACCGGGTCCCAAAGGGATACGCAGTATTTT

V gene: TRBV27
J gene: TRBJ2-1
clone size: .
D gene: .
CDR3 protein: CASSDPFHNEQFF
CDR3 DNA: TGTGCCAGCTCAGATCCTTTTCACAATGAGCAGTTCTTC